What follows are 16 T cell receptor beta chains derived from one specimen sequenced in a study of CD8 T cells in ankylosing spondylitis. TCRdb independently ran MiXCR on the 5' RACE reads; one entry per CDR3 protein. Of around 250,000 distinct CDR3 sequences listed, around 32% are singletons. The material sequenced was blood, either unsorted or a sorted T cell fraction (not recorded which). The receptors shown here come from a male donor with ankylosing spondylitis or in good health (not recorded which).

The V call is TRBV25-1, the J call TRBJ2-3; D unresolved. The ends were cut back, 3 bases at V and 4 bases at J, with 8 bases in the middle. Germline assignment: CDR1 MGHDK and CDR2 SYGVNS. The CDR3 has 13 residues. Here the CDR3 reads CASSESRADTQYF. DNA for the CDR3: TGTGCCAGCAGTGAGAGTAGGGCAGATACGCAGTATTTT. Looking up the rest from reference TRBV25-1 and TRBJ2-3 gives the full variable domain: EADIYQTPRYLVIGTGKKITLECSQTMGHDKMYWYQQDPGMELHLIHYSYGVNSTEKGDLSSESTVSRIRTEHFPLTLESARPSHTSQYLCASSESRADTQYFGPGTRLTVL.

This clonotype has just a few counts. The gene calls are TRBV11-2 and TRBJ2-2; 7 bases match TRBD2. The ends lost 6 bases at V and 3 bases at J; junction bases unmatched: 7. The CDR3 contains 15 residues. Germline CDR1 reads SGHAT; CDR2 reads FQNNGV. The CDR3 region has the DNA TGTGCCAGCAGTCGCGTGGGGGGGGACACCGGGGAGCTGTTTTTT. It specifies CASSRVGGDTGELFF.

This clonotype was found a few times. The CDR3 here is CASSRQNAYNEQFF. The CDR3 DNA is TGCGCCAGCAGTCGGCAAAACGCCTACAATGAGCAGTTCTTC. V and J are TRBV5-1 and TRBJ2-1; no definite D call. The CDR3 covers 14 residues. Germline V CDR1 and CDR2: SGHRS, YFSETQ. V dropped 5 bases and J dropped 2 bases, with 11 bases sitting between them. Based on the CDR3 plus reference TRBV5-1 and TRBJ2-1, the full variable domain is KAGVTQTPRYLIKTRGQQVTLSCSPISGHRSVSWYQQTPGQGLQFLFEYFSETQRNKGNFPGRFSGRQFSNSRSEMNVSTLELGDSALYLCASSRQNAYNEQFFGPGTRLTVL.

The rearrangement links TRBV10-3 to TRBJ1-2, with D possibly TRBD1 on 6 matching bases. V was cut by 4 bases and J by 0 bases, with 12 bases left in between. The length of the CDR3 is 15 residues. CDR1 and CDR2 from the germline V gene are ENHRY and SYGVKD. The CDR3 sequence is CAISGGRGANYGYTF. The DNA for the CDR3 is TGTGCCATCAGTGGAGGCAGGGGAGCTAACTATGGCTACACCTTC.

This clonotype was seen a few times. This chain uses TRBV20-1 with TRBJ2-3; 9 bases fit TRBD1. The CDR3 covers 16 residues. With V trimmed by 1 base and J by 1 base, 6 bases remained unmatched. Germline CDR1 reads DFQATT; CDR2 reads SNEGSKA (reference sequence). The CDR3 DNA is TGCAGTGCTAGAGGGGGACAGGGTTGGGGCACAGATACGCAGTATTTT. Translating it yields CSARGGQGWGTDTQYF.

The CDR3 DNA reads TGTGCCAGCTCACCAGAGAACAGGGTCGAAATCCCTGACAATGAGCAGTTCTTC. Its translation is CASSPENRVEIPDNEQFF. This chain links TRBV18 with TRBJ2-1; TRBD1 is a possible D gene (6 bases). This CDR3 comprises 18 residues. Germline V CDR1 and CDR2: KGHSH, LQKENI. With 2 bases removed from V and 5 bases from J, the gap between germline ends came to 22 bases.

There are a few counts of this clonotype. The CDR3 DNA follows: TGCAGTGCCCAAACTCCGACAGGGACCCAAGAGACCCAGTACTTC. It specifies CSAQTPTGTQETQYF. J is TRBJ2-5 and V is TRBV20-1, with 7 bases that match TRBD1. The CDR3 has 15 amino acids. The V and J ends lost 6 bases and 1 base, in that order; junction bases with no gene match: 11. CDR1 DFQATT and CDR2 SNEGSKA come from the germline V gene (reference sequence).

A few counts support this clonotype. The chain uses TRBV6-1 and TRBJ2-7, with D possibly matching TRBD1 (6 bases). V dropped 6 bases and J dropped 2 bases, with 11 bases sitting between them. Germline CDR1 MNHNS, CDR2 SASEGT. This CDR3 contains 13 residues. CDR3 sequence reads: CASSARGPYEQYF. CDR3 DNA: TGTGCCAGCAGCGCCAGGGGACCCTACGAGCAGTACTTC.

The chain is built from TRBV20-1 and TRBJ2-7; TRBD2 might be the D (5 bases). The CDR3 has 13 residues. Per germline, CDR1 DFQATT and CDR2 SNEGSKA (reference sequence). V dropped 6 bases and J dropped 5 bases, with 17 bases sitting between them. Here the CDR3 DNA reads TGCAGTGCACGAGCGGCAACGCTCAACGAGCAGTACTTC. It is translated as CSARAATLNEQYF.

The genes are TRBV29-1 and TRBJ2-3; 7 nucleotides align to TRBD1. V was pared by 4 bases and J by 7 bases, with 8 bases of the junction left unmatched. The CDR3 length is 13 residues. The V gene's germline CDR1 is SQVTM and CDR2 ANQGSEA. CDR3 protein: CSVVNRGSHTQYF. CDR3 DNA sequence: TGCAGCGTTGTTAACAGGGGATCTCATACGCAGTATTTT.

There are a few counts of this clonotype. The chain is built from TRBV12-3 or TRBV12-4 and TRBJ1-6, with D possibly being TRBD1 (6 bases). The CDR3 has 14 residues. The V end lost 6 bases, the J end lost 11 bases, and 17 bases lay between the germline ends. This chain's CDR3 is CASRWGHPGPPLHF. The CDR3 DNA reads TGTGCCAGCAGGTGGGGACACCCTGGGCCACCCCTCCACTTT.

V usage is TRBV4-1 and J usage is TRBJ2-3; D might be TRBD1 (5 bases). Germline CDR1 reads MGHRA; CDR2 reads YSYEKL. V was shortened by 1 base and J by 8 bases, with 10 bases between the two germline ends. This CDR3 comprises 13 residues. CDR3 sequence reads: CASSQAPRGTQYF. CDR3 coding DNA: TGCGCCAGCAGCCAAGCCCCTAGGGGTACGCAGTATTTT.

This clonotype was counted a few times. V gene TRBV7-2 combines with J gene TRBJ2-1; 7 positions agree with TRBD1. Per germline, CDR1 SGHTA and CDR2 FQGNSA. This CDR3 contains 14 residues. J gave up 4 bases and V 5 bases, and 5 bases lay outside the gene matches. CDR3 in amino acids: CASSLRGYYNEQFF. In nucleotides, the CDR3 is TGTGCCAGCAGCCTCAGGGGGTATTACAATGAGCAGTTCTTC.

The chain has TRBV5-1 and TRBJ2-5; TRBD1 aligns across 8 bases. Germline lookup yields CDR1 SGHRS and CDR2 YFSETQ. This CDR3 is 16 amino acids long. The junction had 8 bases not matched to a gene; V was cut back by 4 bases and J by 0 bases. Here the CDR3 reads CASSPGGTGHQETQYF. The CDR3 region has the DNA TGCGCCAGCAGCCCTGGGGGGACAGGTCACCAAGAGACCCAGTACTTC.

The J gene is TRBJ2-7, the V gene TRBV28, with D unclear. Between the trimmed V and J ends, which lost 1 base and 2 bases, there was a span of 3 bases. Germline V gene lookup returns CDR1 MDHEN and CDR2 SYDVKM. The CDR3 length is 12 residues. CDR3 in amino acids: CASSLFPYEQYF. The CDR3 DNA reads as TGTGCCAGCAGTTTATTCCCCTACGAGCAGTACTTC.

V gene TRBV6-5 combines with J gene TRBJ1-5, with a weak D call TRBD1 (6 bases). CDR1 MNHEY and CDR2 SVGAGI come from the germline V gene. The CDR3 length is 15 residues. With 4 bases removed from V and 2 bases from J, the gap between germline ends came to 12 bases. The CDR3 here is CASSFTGLGNQPQHF. CDR3 nucleotides: TGTGCCAGCAGTTTCACAGGGTTGGGCAATCAGCCCCAGCATTTT.